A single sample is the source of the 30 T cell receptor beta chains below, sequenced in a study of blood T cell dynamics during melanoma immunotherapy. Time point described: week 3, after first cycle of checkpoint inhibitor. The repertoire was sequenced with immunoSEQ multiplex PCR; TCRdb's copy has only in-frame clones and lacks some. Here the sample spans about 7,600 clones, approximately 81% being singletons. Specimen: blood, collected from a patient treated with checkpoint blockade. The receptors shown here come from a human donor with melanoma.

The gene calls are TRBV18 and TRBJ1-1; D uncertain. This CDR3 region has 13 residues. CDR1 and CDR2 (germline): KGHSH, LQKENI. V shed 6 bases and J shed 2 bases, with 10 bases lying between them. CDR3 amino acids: CASSRNFNTEAFF. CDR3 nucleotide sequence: TGTGCCAGCTCGAGAAACTTCAACACTGAAGCTTTCTTT.

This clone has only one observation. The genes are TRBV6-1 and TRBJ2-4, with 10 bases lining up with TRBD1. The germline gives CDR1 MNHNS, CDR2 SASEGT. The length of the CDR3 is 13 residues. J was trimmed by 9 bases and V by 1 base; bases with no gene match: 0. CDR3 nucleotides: TGTGCCAGCAGTGAAGGGGACAGGGGCATTCAGTACTTC. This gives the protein CASSEGDRGIQYF.

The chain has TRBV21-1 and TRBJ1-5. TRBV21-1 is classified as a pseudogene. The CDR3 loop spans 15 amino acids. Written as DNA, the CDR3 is TGTGCCAGCAGCAAAGTCCGAGGTAGCAATCAGCCCCAGCATTTT. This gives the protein CASSKVRGSNQPQHF.

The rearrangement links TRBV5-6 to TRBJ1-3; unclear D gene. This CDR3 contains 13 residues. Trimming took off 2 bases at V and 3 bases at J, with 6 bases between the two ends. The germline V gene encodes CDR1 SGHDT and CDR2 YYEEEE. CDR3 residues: CASSLLRGNTIYF. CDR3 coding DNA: TGTGCCAGCAGCTTACTTCGTGGAAACACCATATATTTT.

The CDR3 DNA follows: TGTGCCAGCAGCAAAAGGTCTGTAGCGGAAAGCTCCTACGAGCAGTACGTC. Its translation: CASSKRSVAESSYEQYV. The chain has TRBV21-1 and TRBJ2-7; the table's D call of TRBD2 was not tested on the DNA. TRBV21-1 corresponds to a pseudogene. The CDR3 runs 17 residues.

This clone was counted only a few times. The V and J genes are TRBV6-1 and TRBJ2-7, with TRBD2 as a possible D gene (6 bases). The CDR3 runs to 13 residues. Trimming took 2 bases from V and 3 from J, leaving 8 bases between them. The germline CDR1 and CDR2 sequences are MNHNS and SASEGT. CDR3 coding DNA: TGTGCCAGCAGTGAACTAGCGTTCTACGAGCAGTACGTC. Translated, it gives CASSELAFYEQYV.

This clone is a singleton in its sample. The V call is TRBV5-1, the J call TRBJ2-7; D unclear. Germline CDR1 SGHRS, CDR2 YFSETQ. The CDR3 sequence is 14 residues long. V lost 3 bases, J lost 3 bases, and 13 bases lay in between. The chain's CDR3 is CASSWTPNSYEQYV. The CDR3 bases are TGCGCCAGCAGCTGGACCCCCAATAGCTACGAGCAGTACGTC.

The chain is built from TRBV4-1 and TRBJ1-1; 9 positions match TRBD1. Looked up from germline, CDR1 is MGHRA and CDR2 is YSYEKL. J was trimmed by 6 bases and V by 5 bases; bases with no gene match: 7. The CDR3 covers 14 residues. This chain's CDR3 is CASSNRQGEAEAFF. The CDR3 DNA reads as TGCGCCAGCAGCAACAGACAGGGGGAGGCTGAAGCTTTCTTT.

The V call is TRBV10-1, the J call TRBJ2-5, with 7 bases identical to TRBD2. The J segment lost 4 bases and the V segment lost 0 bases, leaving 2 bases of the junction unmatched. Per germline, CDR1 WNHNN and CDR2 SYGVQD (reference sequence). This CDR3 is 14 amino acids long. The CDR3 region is CASSESTGGETQYF. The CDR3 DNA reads TGCGCCAGCAGTGAGTCGACGGGGGGAGAGACCCAGTACTTC.

The CDR3 reads CASSDGQGMPYEQYF. CDR3 in DNA: TGTGCCAGTAGTGATGGACAGGGGATGCCCTACGAGCAGTACTTC. The V and J genes are TRBV19 and TRBJ2-7, with 9 nucleotides matching TRBD1. The CDR3 is 15 amino acids. The ends lost 5 bases at V and 2 bases at J; junction bases unmatched: 7. Germline V gene data show CDR1 as LNHDA and CDR2 as SQIVND (reference sequence).

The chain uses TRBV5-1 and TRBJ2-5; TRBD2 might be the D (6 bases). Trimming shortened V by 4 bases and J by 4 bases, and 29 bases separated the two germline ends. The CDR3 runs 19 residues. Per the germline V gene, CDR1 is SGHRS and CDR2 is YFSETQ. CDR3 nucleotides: TGCGCCAGCAGCCCCGGTGGGGCAAGCGGTTCCCACGGGAGAGAGACCCAGTACTTC. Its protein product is CASSPGGASGSHGRETQYF. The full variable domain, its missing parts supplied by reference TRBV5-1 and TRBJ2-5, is KAGVTQTPRYLIKTRGQQVTLSCSPISGHRSVSWYQQTPGQGLQFLFEYFSETQRNKGNFPGRFSGRQFSNSRSEMNVSTLELGDSALYLCASSPGGASGSHGRETQYFGPGTRLLVL.

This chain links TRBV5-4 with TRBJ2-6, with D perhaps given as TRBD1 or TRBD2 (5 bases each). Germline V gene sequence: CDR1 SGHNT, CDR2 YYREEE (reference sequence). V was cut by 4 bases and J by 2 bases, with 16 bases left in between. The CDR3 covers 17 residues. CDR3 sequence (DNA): TGTGCCAGCAGCACGGGACCTATAAATACTGGGGCCAACGTCCTGACTTTC. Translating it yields CASSTGPINTGANVLTF.

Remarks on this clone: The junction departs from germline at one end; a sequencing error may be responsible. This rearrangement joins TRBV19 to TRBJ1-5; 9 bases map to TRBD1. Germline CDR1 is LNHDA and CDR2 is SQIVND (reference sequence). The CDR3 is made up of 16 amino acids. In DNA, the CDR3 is TGTGCCAGTATTATAGAGCACAGGGGGCTTAGTCAGCCCCAGCATTTT. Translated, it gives CASIIEHRGLSQPQHF.

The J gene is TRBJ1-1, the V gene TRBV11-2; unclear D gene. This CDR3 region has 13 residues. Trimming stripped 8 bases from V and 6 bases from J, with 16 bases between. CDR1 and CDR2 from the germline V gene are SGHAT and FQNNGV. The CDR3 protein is CASGGLRRAEAFF. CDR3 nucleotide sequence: TGTGCCAGCGGAGGACTGAGGAGAGCTGAAGCTTTCTTT.

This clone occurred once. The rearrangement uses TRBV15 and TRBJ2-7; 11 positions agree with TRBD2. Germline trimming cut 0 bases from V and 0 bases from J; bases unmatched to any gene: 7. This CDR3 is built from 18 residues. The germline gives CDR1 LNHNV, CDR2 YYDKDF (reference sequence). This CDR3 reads CATSRDPRTSGGSYEQYF. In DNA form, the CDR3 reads TGTGCCACCAGCAGAGACCCTCGAACTAGCGGGGGCTCCTACGAGCAGTACTTC.

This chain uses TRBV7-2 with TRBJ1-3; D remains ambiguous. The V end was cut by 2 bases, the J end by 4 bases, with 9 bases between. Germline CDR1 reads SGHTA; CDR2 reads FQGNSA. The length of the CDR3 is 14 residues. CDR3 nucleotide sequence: TGTGCCAGCAGCTTATTCATACAGGGAAACACCATATATTTT. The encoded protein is CASSLFIQGNTIYF.

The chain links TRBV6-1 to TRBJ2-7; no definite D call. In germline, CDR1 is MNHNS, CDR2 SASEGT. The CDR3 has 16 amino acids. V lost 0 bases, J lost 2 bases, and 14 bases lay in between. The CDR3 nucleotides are TGTGCCAGCAGTGAAGCGCGCAGAATACTTCCCTACGAGCAGTACTTC. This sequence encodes CASSEARRILPYEQYF.

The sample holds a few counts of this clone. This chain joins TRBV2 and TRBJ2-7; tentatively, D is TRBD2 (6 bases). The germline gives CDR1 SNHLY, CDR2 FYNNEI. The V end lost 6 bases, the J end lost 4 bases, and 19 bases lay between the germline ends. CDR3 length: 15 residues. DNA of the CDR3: TGTGCCAGCAGCGGAAACCGACTAGTTCGATACGAGCAGTACTTC. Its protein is CASSGNRLVRYEQYF.

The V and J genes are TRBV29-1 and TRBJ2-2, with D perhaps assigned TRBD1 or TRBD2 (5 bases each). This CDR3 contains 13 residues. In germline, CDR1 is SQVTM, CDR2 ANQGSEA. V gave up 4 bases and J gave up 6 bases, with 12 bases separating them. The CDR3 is CSVGGALAGELFF. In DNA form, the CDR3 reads TGCAGCGTTGGAGGGGCGCTCGCCGGGGAGCTGTTTTTT.

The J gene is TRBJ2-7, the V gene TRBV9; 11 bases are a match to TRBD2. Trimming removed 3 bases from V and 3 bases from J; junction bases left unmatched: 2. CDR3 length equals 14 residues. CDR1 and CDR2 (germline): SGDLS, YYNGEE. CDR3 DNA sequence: TGTGCCAGCAGCGCCGGACTAGCGGGCTACGAGCAGTACTTC. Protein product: CASSAGLAGYEQYF.

The DNA for the CDR3 is TGCGCCAGCAGCTTGAATCCGGGACCCACCTCGCCGGCTGGCTACACCTTC. As protein: CASSLNPGPTSPAGYTF. The chain employs TRBV5-1 and TRBJ1-2; D is perhaps TRBD1 (5 bases). The V end lost 1 base, the J end lost 7 bases, and 23 bases lay between the germline ends. Per germline, CDR1 SGHRS and CDR2 YFSETQ. The CDR3 extends over 17 amino acids.

CDR3 DNA sequence: TGTGCCAGTAGTCAGGACAGCGGGGTCCCCGAGCAGTACTTC. It specifies CASSQDSGVPEQYF. The rearrangement uses TRBV19 and TRBJ2-7; TRBD2 is a possible D gene (7 bases). Deletions cut 5 bases from V and 6 bases from J, with 17 bases between. The germline CDR1 and CDR2 sequences are LNHDA and SQIVND (reference sequence). CDR3 size: 14 residues. Using reference TRBV19 and TRBJ2-7 for the parts outside the CDR3, the full variable domain is DGGITQSPKYLFRKEGQNVTLSCEQNLNHDAMYWYRQDPGQGLRLIYYSQIVNDFQKGDIAEGYSVSREKKESFPLTVTSAQKNPTAFYLCASSQDSGVPEQYFGPGTRLTVT.

CDR3: CASSTTGHGYTF. In DNA, the CDR3 is TGTGCCAGTAGTACGACAGGTCATGGCTACACCTTC. The V and J genes are TRBV19 and TRBJ1-2; a weak D match, TRBD1 (6 bases). Per the germline V gene, CDR1 is LNHDA and CDR2 is SQIVND (reference sequence). Trimming left V 4 bases short and J 6 bases short, with 9 bases between. The CDR3 extends over 12 amino acids.

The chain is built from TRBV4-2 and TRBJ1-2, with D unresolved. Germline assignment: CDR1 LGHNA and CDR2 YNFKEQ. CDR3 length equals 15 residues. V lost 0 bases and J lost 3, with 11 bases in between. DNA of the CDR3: TGTGCCAGCAGCCAAGATCTCTCGGAATACTATGGCTACACCTTC. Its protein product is CASSQDLSEYYGYTF.

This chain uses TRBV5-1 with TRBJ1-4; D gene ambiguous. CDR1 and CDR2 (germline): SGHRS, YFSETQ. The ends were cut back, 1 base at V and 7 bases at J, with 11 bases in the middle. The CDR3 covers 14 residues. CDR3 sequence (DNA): TGCGCCAGCAGCTTGACGGGGTCAAGTGAAAAACTGTTTTTT. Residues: CASSLTGSSEKLFF.

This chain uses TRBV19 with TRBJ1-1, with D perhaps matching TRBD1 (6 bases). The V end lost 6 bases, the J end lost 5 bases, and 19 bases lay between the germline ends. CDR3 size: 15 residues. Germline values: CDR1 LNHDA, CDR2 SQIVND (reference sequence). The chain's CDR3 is CASSPRTALGTEAFF. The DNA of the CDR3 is TGTGCCAGTAGCCCCCGGACAGCTCTGGGGACTGAAGCTTTCTTT. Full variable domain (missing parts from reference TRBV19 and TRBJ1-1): DGGITQSPKYLFRKEGQNVTLSCEQNLNHDAMYWYRQDPGQGLRLIYYSQIVNDFQKGDIAEGYSVSREKKESFPLTVTSAQKNPTAFYLCASSPRTALGTEAFFGQGTRLTVV.

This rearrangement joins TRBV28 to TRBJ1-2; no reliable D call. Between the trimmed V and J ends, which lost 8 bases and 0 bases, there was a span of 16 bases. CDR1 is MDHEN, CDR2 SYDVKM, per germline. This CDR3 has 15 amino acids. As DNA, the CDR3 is TGTGCCAGCTCGGCACAGCGGCCGGCTAACTATGGCTACACCTTC. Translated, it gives CASSAQRPANYGYTF.

This CDR3 reads CASSEFSGGGYEQYF. CDR3 coding DNA: TGTGCCAGCAGTGAATTCAGTGGGGGCGGCTACGAGCAGTACTTC. This chain connects TRBV6-1 to TRBJ2-7; D possibly corresponds to TRBD1 (6 bases). V lost 2 bases and J lost 3, with 14 bases in between. There are 15 residues in the CDR3. Germline assignment: CDR1 MNHNS and CDR2 SASEGT.

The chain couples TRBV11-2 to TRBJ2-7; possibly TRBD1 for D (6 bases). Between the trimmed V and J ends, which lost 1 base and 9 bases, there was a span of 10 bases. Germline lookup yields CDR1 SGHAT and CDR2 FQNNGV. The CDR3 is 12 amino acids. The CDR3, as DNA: TGTGCCAGCAGCTTAGGGCAAGGGGGGCAGTACGTC. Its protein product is CASSLGQGGQYV.

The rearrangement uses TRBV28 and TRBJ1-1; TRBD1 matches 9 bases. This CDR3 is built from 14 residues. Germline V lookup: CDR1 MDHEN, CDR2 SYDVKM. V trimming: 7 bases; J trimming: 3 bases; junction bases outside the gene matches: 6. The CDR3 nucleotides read TGTGCCAGCACCCTGGGACAGGGAGACACTGAAGCTTTCTTT. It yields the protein CASTLGQGDTEAFF.